This TCR beta chain is from a study of post-analysis software for immune sequencing data. Background on the study: Disease trajectories encompassed relapsing-remitting, secondary progressive and progressive-relapsing multiple sclerosis.

This clonotype was recorded a few times. Its target is not known. Points from the study as a whole: F measure clustering grouped samples strongly by preparation batch. Controls showed lower frequencies than patients for five or six TRBV segments, and TRBV5-6, TRBV5-1 and TRBV20-1 were among these. Relative to controls, patients with multiple sclerosis showed significantly lower normalized Chao1 diversity.

There are 12 residues in the CDR3. V lost 4 bases and J 4 bases, leaving 10 bases between the germline ends. Germline V lookup: CDR1 SQVTM, CDR2 ANQGSEA. The TCR beta cDNA libraries contained unique molecular identifiers. TCRdb reprocessed the PCR reads with MiXCR, giving one entry per CDR3 protein. The table records 150,000 to 200,000 distinct CDR3 sequences, about 36% of them present only once. This chain links TRBV29-1 with TRBJ1-2; D unresolved. Sequencing was performed on blood, taken after autologous hematopoietic stem cell transplantation. The receptor comes from a girl aged 10 to 17 with multiple sclerosis. In nucleotides, the CDR3 is TGCAGCGTTGCTCTGAACATCTATGGCTACACCTTC. Amino acid sequence: CSVALNIYGYTF.